The subject of this entry is one T cell receptor beta chain. The CDR3 runs to 17 residues. The V segment lost 5 bases and the J segment 10 bases; nucleotides outside the gene matches: 17. Germline V gene data show CDR1 as SGHDN and CDR2 as FVKESK. The record originates from a study of technical replicates of blood from several donors. Produced via immunoSEQ multiplex PCR; TCRdb's table is partial and in-frame only. The table lists about 14,000 clones, roughly 80% of them singletons. The sequencing input was PBMCs. The gene calls are TRBV14 and TRBJ2-1; 10 positions agree with TRBD2. The sequence came from a human donor in good health. CDR3 loop: CASSFSSAGGGLDEQFF. The CDR3 DNA follows: TGTGCCAGCAGCTTCTCCTCAGCGGGAGGGGGGTTGGACGAGCAGTTCTTC.